This is a list of T cell receptor beta chains from one sample in a study of blood T cell repertoires in COVID-19. Sequencing was performed with immunoSEQ multiplex PCR; in TCRdb, only in-frame clones are kept and a portion is missing. The sample carries around 190,000 clones, less than 85% recorded once. The sample consisted of peripheral blood. These TCRs come from a woman aged 50 to 60 with acute or convalescent COVID-19. The CDR3 runs from the conserved cysteine through the conserved F or W. A D gene is named only where the DNA matches it firmly. Clone size appears in some rows only: once, few, many, or a class for an expanded clone.

j_gene | d_gene | v_gene | abundance | len | CDR3aa | CDR3nt
TRBJ2-2 | TRBD1 | TRBV7-6 | . | 15 | CATRNRDSRTGELFF | TGTGCCACCCGGAACCGGGACAGTCGAACCGGGGAGCTGTTTTTT
TRBJ1-2 | . | TRBV28 | once | 12 | CASEGANYGYTF | TGTGCCAGTGAGGGAGCTAACTATGGCTACACCTTC
TRBJ2-7 | TRBD1 | TRBV14 | . | 14 | CASSFSGQALEQYF | TGTGCCAGCAGCTTTTCGGGACAGGCCTTAGAGCAGTACTTC
TRBJ2-3 | . | TRBV29-1 | . | 10 | CSVVADTQYF | TGCAGCGTGGTAGCAGATACGCAGTATTTT
TRBJ2-7 | . | TRBV28 | . | 15 | CASSPFGGSSYEQYF | TGTGCCAGCAGCCCCTTCGGGGGTTCCTCCTACGAGCAGTACTTC
TRBJ2-7 | . | TRBV19 | . | 12 | CASSILAGEQYF | TGTGCCAGTAGTATCCTCGCCGGCGAGCAGTACTTC
TRBJ2-7 | TRBD2 | TRBV11-2 | once | 15 | CASSLVGTIAYEQYF | TGTGCCAGCAGCTTAGTCGGGACTATTGCCTACGAGCAGTACTTC
TRBJ1-5 | TRBD1 | TRBV4-3 | few | 15 | CASSQTGGPNQPQHF | TGCGCCAGCAGCCAAACAGGGGGTCCCAATCAGCCCCAGCATTTT
TRBJ1-2 | TRBD1 | TRBV2 | . | 14 | CASRAGQGSYGYTF | TGTGCCAGCAGGGCGGGACAGGGGAGCTATGGCTACACCTTC
TRBJ2-7 | TRBD1 | TRBV9 | . | 16 | CASSDRDRDLSYEQYF | TGTGCCAGCAGCGACCGGGACAGGGACCTCTCCTACGAGCAGTACTTC
TRBJ2-2 | TRBD1 | TRBV24-1 | . | 14 | CATSDLDRVGELFF | TGTGCCACCAGTGACCTGGACAGGGTCGGGGAGCTGTTTTTT
TRBJ1-1 | TRBD1 | TRBV11-2 | . | 17 | CASSRHQGARLNTEAFF | TGTGCCAGCAGCCGTCACCAGGGGGCCAGATTGAACACTGAAGCTTTCTTT
TRBJ2-4 | TRBD2 | TRBV15 | . | 17 | CATSRRGTSGSGNIQYF | TGTGCCACCAGCAGGCGCGGAACTAGCGGGAGTGGAAACATTCAGTACTTC
TRBJ2-7 | TRBD1 | TRBV10-1 | . | 13 | CASRAGGRSEQYF | TGCGCCAGCAGGGCAGGGGGCCGGAGTGAGCAGTACTTC
TRBJ1-1 | . | TRBV28 | . | 19 | CASSFGSTQGFVMNTEAFF | TGTGCCAGCAGTTTTGGCTCCACACAGGGATTCGTGATGAACACTGAAGCTTTCTTT
TRBJ2-7 | TRBD2 | TRBV19 | . | 18 | CASSIASGSLAGTYEQYF | TGTGCCAGTAGTATAGCCTCGGGGTCACTAGCGGGAACCTACGAGCAGTACTTC
TRBJ2-7 | TRBD1 | TRBV5-1 | few | 15 | CASSSGQGMPYEQYF | TGCGCCAGCAGCTCGGGACAGGGGATGCCCTACGAGCAGTACTTC
TRBJ1-2 | . | TRBV6-5 | few | 14 | CASSYLGQGYGYTF | TGTGCCAGCAGTTACCTCGGCCAGGGCTATGGCTACACCTTC
TRBJ1-4 | . | TRBV5-4 | . | 16 | CASSSGGQHLNEKLFF | TGTGCCAGCAGCTCAGGCGGACAGCACCTTAATGAAAAACTGTTTTTT
TRBJ2-2 | . | TRBV19 | . | 12 | CASSIYTGELFF | TGTGCCAGTAGTATATATACCGGGGAGCTGTTTTTT
TRBJ2-7 | . | TRBV7-8 | once | 12 | CASSRDFYEQYF | TGTGCCAGCAGCCGGGACTTCTACGAGCAGTACTTC
TRBJ2-5 | . | TRBV5-1 | . | 17 | CASSPGHGGGSQETQYF | TGCGCCAGCAGCCCCGGACATGGGGGCGGTAGCCAAGAGACCCAGTACTTC
TRBJ1-1 | . | TRBV6-5 | . | 15 | CASSYSDSPNTEAFF | TGTGCCAGCAGTTACTCGGACAGCCCAAACACTGAAGCTTTCTTT
TRBJ1-1 | . | TRBV18 | . | 14 | CASSPGSASAEAFF | TGTGCCAGCTCACCAGGGTCCGCGAGCGCTGAAGCTTTCTTT
TRBJ2-7 | TRBD2 | TRBV2 | . | 16 | CASSDRSGPFSYEQYF | TGTGCCAGCAGTGATCGTAGCGGGCCCTTCTCCTACGAGCAGTACTTC